This TCR beta chain stems from a study of blood T cell repertoires in COVID-19. Libraries were prepared by immunoSEQ multiplex PCR; TCRdb keeps only in-frame clonotypes and omits some of them. Here the sample spans approximately 150,000 clones, 83% being singletons. Germline V gives CDR1 LNHDA, CDR2 SQIVND (reference sequence). Trimming took 6 bases from V and 3 from J, leaving 12 bases between them. The CDR3 is 14 amino acids. The sequence derives from a woman of 80 years or more with acute or convalescent COVID-19. Sequenced input: peripheral blood. The chain has TRBV19 and TRBJ1-3; D remains unclear. The DNA of the CDR3 is TGTGCCAGTAGGACGCCAAGGAGTGGAAACACCATATATTTT. Translated, it gives CASRTPRSGNTIYF.